The 19 T cell receptor beta chains in this list originate from one sample, sequenced in a study of T cell changes during pregnancy in multiple sclerosis. Clones were read by immunoSEQ multiplex PCR, and TCRdb kept only the in-frame ones, dropping some. The sample comprises tens of thousands of clones, around 92% of which are singletons, and more than 1.5% rests with the top ten. Source: peripheral blood, taken after pregnancy. All receptors derive from a female donor in good health, enrolled as a control in a pregnancy study.

The rearrangement joins TRBV7-9 to TRBJ1-2; D might be TRBD1 (6 bases). Germline CDR1 is SEHNR and CDR2 is FQNEAQ (reference sequence). V was cut by 5 bases and J by 7 bases, with 20 bases left in between. There are 15 residues in the CDR3. CDR3 protein: CASSEKPNRASGYTF. The CDR3 DNA is TGTGCCAGCAGCGAGAAACCAAACAGGGCGAGTGGCTACACCTTC.

The chain carries TRBV27 and TRBJ1-6; 12 nucleotides line up with TRBD1. From germline, CDR1 is MNHEY and CDR2 SMNVEV (reference sequence). This CDR3 contains 19 residues. J lost 0 bases, V lost 3 bases, and 6 bases had no gene match. The CDR3 loop is CASSFLGQGASSYNSPLHF. For the CDR3, the DNA is TGTGCCAGCAGTTTCTTGGGACAGGGGGCGAGCTCCTATAATTCACCCCTCCACTTT.

The chain uses TRBV6-1 and TRBJ1-2, with D tentatively TRBD1 (6 bases). The CDR3 sequence is 13 residues long. V was pared by 3 bases and J by 8 bases, with 13 bases between. From germline, CDR1 is MNHNS and CDR2 SASEGT. The chain's CDR3 is CASSDDRIGGYTF. In nucleotides, the CDR3 is TGTGCCAGCAGTGACGACAGGATCGGAGGCTACACCTTC.

This clone was recorded once. The chain carries TRBV11-2 and TRBJ2-2, with D perhaps TRBD2 (5 bases). The CDR3 consists of 14 residues. Germline V gene sequence: CDR1 SGHAT, CDR2 FQNNGV. V was clipped by 2 bases and J by 5 bases, with 9 bases between them. The CDR3 loop reads CASSLYGETGELFF. For the CDR3, the DNA is TGTGCCAGCAGCTTATACGGGGAGACCGGGGAGCTGTTTTTT.

The J gene is TRBJ1-2, the V gene TRBV7-9; possibly TRBD1 for D (6 bases). Germline V CDR1 and CDR2: SEHNR, FQNEAQ (reference sequence). Trimming left V 7 bases short and J 6 bases short, with 21 bases between. CDR3 size: 15 residues. The CDR3 region is CASTPGDKGKDGYTF. In DNA, the CDR3 is TGTGCCAGCACCCCCGGGGACAAAGGGAAAGATGGCTACACCTTC.

The chain combines TRBV4-3 with TRBJ2-3; D is possibly TRBD1 (6 bases). The CDR3 contains 15 residues. Germline V CDR1 and CDR2: LGHNA, YSLEER. Between the trimmed V and J ends, which lost 4 bases and 0 bases, there was a span of 11 bases. CDR3 region: CASSPGQSSTDTQYF. The DNA of the CDR3 is TGCGCCAGCAGCCCCGGACAGTCTAGCACAGATACGCAGTATTTT.

This chain's CDR3 is CASSQESTTQYF. In DNA form, the CDR3 reads TGTGCCAGCAGCCAAGAATCTACTACGCAGTATTTT. This chain links TRBV14 with TRBJ2-3; D ambiguous. Germline values: CDR1 SGHDN, CDR2 FVKESK. Trimming left V 0 bases short and J 8 bases short, with 6 bases between. The CDR3 contains 12 residues.

The J gene is TRBJ1-1, the V gene TRBV6-1; a weak D match, TRBD1 (6 bases). Between the trimmed V and J ends, which lost 3 bases and 1 base, there was a span of 12 bases. Germline V gives CDR1 MNHNS, CDR2 SASEGT. This CDR3 is 15 amino acids long. The chain's CDR3 is CASSDVGRGNTEAFF. CDR3 in DNA: TGTGCCAGCAGTGATGTGGGCAGGGGGAACACTGAAGCTTTCTTT.

The rearrangement uses TRBV5-4 and TRBJ2-3; 13 nucleotides match TRBD2. The CDR3 length is 16 residues. Germline V gene lookup returns CDR1 SGHNT and CDR2 YYREEE (reference sequence). After removal of 4 bases from V and 5 bases from J, the junction contained 7 bases not matched to a gene. The CDR3 region has the DNA TGTGCCAGCAGCCGCGGGACTAGCGGGGCCGTAGATACGCAGTATTTT. Protein product: CASSRGTSGAVDTQYF.

The gene calls are TRBV29-1 and TRBJ2-7; 11 bases map to TRBD1. The J segment lost 5 bases and the V segment lost 5 bases, leaving 5 bases of the junction unmatched. CDR1 SQVTM and CDR2 ANQGSEA come from the germline V gene. The CDR3 sequence is 13 residues long. In DNA, the CDR3 is TGCAGCGTTTTTGGACAGGGGGCCCACGAGCAGTACTTC. Translating gives CSVFGQGAHEQYF.

V is TRBV7-2 and J is TRBJ1-3; D might be TRBD1 (5 bases). Germline-derived CDR1 and CDR2 are SGHTA and FQGNSA. V was cut by 2 bases and J by 1 base, with 15 bases left in between. The CDR3 extends over 17 amino acids. The CDR3 spells CASSLQGHGISGNTIYF. CDR3 bases: TGTGCCAGCAGCTTACAGGGCCATGGTATTTCTGGAAACACCATATATTTT.

In nucleotides, the CDR3 is TGTGCCAGCTCTCAGCAAGGGGGCTTTACAGATACGCAGTATTTT. Protein sequence: CASSQQGGFTDTQYF. The rearrangement joins TRBV11-2 to TRBJ2-3, with TRBD1 identical over 7 bases. This CDR3 spans 15 amino acids. V lost 8 bases to trimming and J lost 3 bases; unmatched junction nucleotides: 11. Germline CDR1 SGHAT, CDR2 FQNNGV. Looking up the rest from reference TRBV11-2 and TRBJ2-3 gives the full variable domain: EAGVAQSPRYKIIEKRQSVAFWCNPISGHATLYWYQQILGQGPKLLIQFQNNGVVDDSQLPKDRFSAERLKGVDSTLKIQPAKLEDSAVYLCASSQQGGFTDTQYFGPGTRLTVL.

This sequence joins TRBV18 and TRBJ2-7; TRBD1 agrees at 9 bases. The V gene end was trimmed by 6 bases and the J gene end by 4 bases; junction bases not matched to a gene: 7. This CDR3 comprises 14 residues. The germline V gene encodes CDR1 KGHSH and CDR2 LQKENI. The CDR3 reads CASSGTGQTYEQYF. DNA for the CDR3: TGTGCCAGCTCCGGGACAGGGCAGACGTACGAGCAGTACTTC.

The chain joins TRBV6-5 to TRBJ2-2; D unresolved. The germline V gene encodes CDR1 MNHEY and CDR2 SVGAGI. V was trimmed by 4 bases and J by 6 bases, leaving 9 bases between them. This CDR3 has 13 amino acids. The CDR3 coding sequence is TGTGCCAGCAGTTCCCTAAGCCCCGGGGAGCTGTTTTTT. Its translation: CASSSLSPGELFF.

This clone was found once. The rearrangement uses TRBV15 and TRBJ2-7; 9 bases line up with TRBD1. Germline CDR1 reads LNHNV; CDR2 reads YYDKDF (reference sequence). V gave up 2 bases and J gave up 3 bases; unmatched junction bases: 2. The length of the CDR3 is 14 residues. For the CDR3, the DNA is TGTGCCACCAGCAGACTGACAGGGGGCTACGAGCAGTACTTC. It translates to CATSRLTGGYEQYF.

This chain joins TRBV15 and TRBJ2-6; 7 bases agree with TRBD1. CDR3 length equals 18 residues. Germline V gene lookup returns CDR1 LNHNV and CDR2 YYDKDF (reference sequence). V was clipped by 3 bases and J by 0 bases; unmatched bases: 8. Written as DNA, the CDR3 is TGTGCCACCAGCAGCACCGGGACAGTCAACTCTGGGGCCAACGTCCTGACTTTC. It specifies CATSSTGTVNSGANVLTF.

This chain uses TRBV19 with TRBJ1-4; unclear D gene. The CDR3 is 13 residues long. CDR1 is LNHDA, CDR2 SQIVND, per germline (reference sequence). Trimming stripped 10 bases from V and 8 bases from J, with 17 bases between. As DNA, the CDR3 is TGTGCCACTCAGTACCGCGGGTCGGAAAAACTGTTTTTT. Translation: CATQYRGSEKLFF.

The chain employs TRBV6-6 and TRBJ2-2, with a weak D call TRBD2 (5 bases). Germline CDR1 MNHNY, CDR2 SVGAGI (reference sequence). V dropped 2 bases and J dropped 0 bases, with 7 bases sitting between them. This CDR3 is 15 amino acids long. The CDR3 region is CASSYPAANTGELFF. The CDR3 region has the DNA TGTGCCAGCAGTTACCCAGCGGCGAACACCGGGGAGCTGTTTTTT.

CDR3 loop: CASSLSSGGSYEQYF. The DNA of the CDR3 is TGTGCCAGCAGCCTTTCTAGCGGGGGCTCCTACGAGCAGTACTTC. The chain links TRBV9 to TRBJ2-7; 10 nucleotides match TRBD2. Trimming took 4 bases from V and 0 from J; bases not matched to a gene: 4. The CDR3 covers 15 residues. Germline V gene lookup returns CDR1 SGDLS and CDR2 YYNGEE.